A selection of T cell receptor beta chains follows, all from one sample in a study of blood T cell repertoires in COVID-19. Using immunoSEQ multiplex PCR, the repertoire was profiled, and TCRdb retains in-frame clones only, with some absent. The table has 310,000 or so clones, approximately 90% seen once. The specimen sequenced was peripheral blood. The receptors originated from a woman aged 50 to 60 who had recovered from COVID-19. Both conserved end residues are part of each CDR3. A D gene is named only where the DNA matches it firmly. Size tells how often a clone was seen (once, few, many) or the class of an expanded clone, and some rows leave it out.

j_gene,d_gene,v_gene,abundance,CDR3nt,CDR3aa
TRBJ1-1,TRBD1,TRBV30,.,TGTGCCTGGAGTGCCCGGAATTCGGCGGGACAGGGGGTCTACACTGAAGCTTTCTTT,CAWSARNSAGQGVYTEAFF
TRBJ2-2,TRBD2,TRBV5-6,.,TGTGCCAGCAGCTTTGGACTAGCGGGGAACACCGGGGAGCTGTTTTTT,CASSFGLAGNTGELFF
TRBJ1-1,.,TRBV19,few,TGTGCCAGTAGTCCGGGGCTAGCGGGCACTGAAGCTTTCTTT,CASSPGLAGTEAFF
TRBJ1-2,.,TRBV29-1,.,TGCAGCGCCTTTTCCGTAAACTATGGCTACACCTTC,CSAFSVNYGYTF
TRBJ2-7,TRBD2,TRBV6-5,.,TGTGCCAGCATGACTAGCGGGAGTTCGAGGGAGCAGTACTTC,CASMTSGSSREQYF
TRBJ2-6,.,TRBV27,.,TGTGCCAGCAGTCCGGGACTGGTGTCTGGGGCCAACGTCCTGACTTTC,CASSPGLVSGANVLTF
TRBJ1-3,.,TRBV7-9,.,TGTGCCAGCAGCTTAAAAGGGAGCTCTGGAAACACCATATATTTT,CASSLKGSSGNTIYF
TRBJ2-2,.,TRBV5-1,.,TGCGCCAGCAGGTCGACGGGTAACACCGGGGAGCTGTTTTTT,CASRSTGNTGELFF
TRBJ2-1,TRBD2,TRBV7-3,.,TGTGCCAGCAGCGCCTATAGCGGGGGACGGAGGCAGTTCTTC,CASSAYSGGRRQFF
TRBJ1-1,.,TRBV7-3,.,TGTGCCAGCAGCTTTGGGCGAGCCGGGGACACTGAAGCTTTCTTT,CASSFGRAGDTEAFF
TRBJ1-2,.,TRBV19,.,TGTGCCAGTAGTATGCGGCGGCTGAACTATGGCTACACCTTC,CASSMRRLNYGYTF
TRBJ2-5,TRBD1,TRBV18,.,TGTGCCAGCTCACTCGACAGGGCCCAAGAGACCCAGTACTTC,CASSLDRAQETQYF
TRBJ2-5,TRBD1,TRBV18,.,TGTGCCAGCATTCGGGGGACAGGGTCCGAAGAGACCCAGTACTTC,CASIRGTGSEETQYF
TRBJ1-5,TRBD1,TRBV11-2,.,TGTGCCAGCAGCCCAGGGGCCAGGGGGGATCAGCCCCAGCATTTT,CASSPGARGDQPQHF
TRBJ2-7,.,TRBV12-3/TRBV12-4,.,TGTGCCAGCAGTTTTCTAGTGTCCTACGAGCAGTACTTC,CASSFLVSYEQYF
TRBJ1-1,TRBD1,TRBV28,few,TGTGCCAGCAGTTTCCGGACAGGGATTGAAGCTTTCTTT,CASSFRTGIEAFF
TRBJ1-5,.,TRBV9,.,TGTGCCAGCAGCGTAGGTTCGGTTGGGCAGGGTAGCAATCAGCCCCAGCATTTT,CASSVGSVGQGSNQPQHF
TRBJ1-1,TRBD1,TRBV11-2,.,TGTGCCAGCAGCTTAGGGGACAGATTGGCAACTGAAGCTTTCTTT,CASSLGDRLATEAFF
TRBJ1-2,.,TRBV6-1,once,TGTGCCAGCAGTGAAGTAAACAGGAATCAGGACTATGGCTACACCTTC,CASSEVNRNQDYGYTF
TRBJ2-1,TRBD1,TRBV19,.,TGTGCCAGTAGTGTAGGGGGCGACTTCAATGAGCAGTTCTTC,CASSVGGDFNEQFF
TRBJ2-3,.,TRBV11-2,.,TGTGCCAGCAGCTTAGAGGGGGGGCGTCAAGATACGCAGTATTTT,CASSLEGGRQDTQYF
TRBJ2-7,TRBD1,TRBV19,.,TGTGCCAGTAGGCTCAGGGGACAGGGGACCTACGAGCAGTACTTC,CASRLRGQGTYEQYF
TRBJ1-1,.,TRBV6-5,.,TGTGCCAGCACCCCGCCCGGGTTGATGGCTTTCTTT,CASTPPGLMAFF
TRBJ1-6,.,TRBV3-1/TRBV3-2,.,TGTGCCAGCAGCGACCCGGACAGCATTTTTTCACCCCTCCACTTT,CASSDPDSIFSPLHF
TRBJ1-2,.,TRBV28,.,TGTGCCAGCAGTTTCCCCTCCCGGCAGAGAGTCGAGGCTAGCTATGGCTACACCTTC,CASSFPSRQRVEASYGYTF
TRBJ2-7,TRBD2,TRBV6-1,.,TGTGCCAGCAGTGAGCGAGGGACTAGCGGAGTTCGGTTC,CASSERGTSGVRF
TRBJ2-4,TRBD1,TRBV15,.,TGTGCCACCAGCAGAGGAGGAGGGACAGGGGTGGCCAAAAACATTCAGTACTTC,CATSRGGGTGVAKNIQYF
TRBJ1-1,.,TRBV27,.,TGTGCCAGCAGTACGACGGGGTTCACTGAAGCTTTCTTT,CASSTTGFTEAFF
TRBJ2-5,TRBD1,TRBV19,.,TGTGCCAGTAGTATAAGGGGGACAGGGGGATACCAAGAGACCCAGTACTTC,CASSIRGTGGYQETQYF
TRBJ2-3,.,TRBV27,.,TGTGCCAGCACCCCGAGGTCTAGCACAGATACGCAGTATTTT,CASTPRSSTDTQYF
TRBJ2-5,.,TRBV30,.,TGTGCCTGGAGTGTAGACAGGAAAGAGACCCAGTACTTC,CAWSVDRKETQYF
TRBJ1-1,TRBD1,TRBV5-1,.,TGCGCCAGCGGCACAGGGGTAGCCACTGAAGCTTTCTTT,CASGTGVATEAFF
TRBJ2-3,.,TRBV2,.,TGTGCCAGCAATGAGGGGGGGGTAGATACGCAGTATTTT,CASNEGGVDTQYF
TRBJ1-1,.,TRBV13,few,TGTGCCAGCAGCTTAGGTCGGGATCCTAGAGCTTTCTTT,CASSLGRDPRAFF
TRBJ2-7,.,TRBV5-5,.,TGTGCCAGCAGCTTGTTAAGGACAACTTACGAGCAGTACTTC,CASSLLRTTYEQYF
TRBJ1-5,TRBD1,TRBV7-9,.,TGTGCCAGCAGTCAGGGAGGGACAGGGGGCCAAAGGCAGCCCCAGCATTTT,CASSQGGTGGQRQPQHF
TRBJ1-4,.,TRBV6-6,.,TGTGCCAGCAGTCGACTTTTAATGGGAGCAACTAATGAAAAACTGTTTTTT,CASSRLLMGATNEKLFF
TRBJ2-1,.,TRBV5-1,.,TGCGCCAGCAGCTTGGGTTCGGGGAGCTCCTACAATGAGCAGTTCTTC,CASSLGSGSSYNEQFF
TRBJ1-5,.,TRBV19,.,TGTGCCAGTAGTATCCGGACAGATAGCAATCAGCCCCAGCATTTT,CASSIRTDSNQPQHF
TRBJ1-2,TRBD1,TRBV4-2,.,TGTGCCAGCAGCCACACAGGGGGCGGCTATGGCTACACCTTC,CASSHTGGGYGYTF
TRBJ1-2,TRBD1,TRBV9,.,TGTGCCAGCAGCCCGGGTGGACAGGCCCACTATGGCTACACCTTC,CASSPGGQAHYGYTF
TRBJ1-1,TRBD1,TRBV7-9,.,TGTGCCAGCAGTTCAACAGGGGGCTTAGAGACTGAAGCTTTCTTT,CASSSTGGLETEAFF
TRBJ1-3,.,TRBV7-9,once,TGTGCCAGCAGCTCCGGATCGGGGAGAAACACCATATATTTT,CASSSGSGRNTIYF
TRBJ1-4,.,TRBV7-9,once,TGTGCCAGCAGCTTCACGACAGGTTTTAATGAAAAACTGTTTTTT,CASSFTTGFNEKLFF
TRBJ1-2,.,TRBV5-1,.,TGCGCCAGCAGCTTGGACAGGGCTGGGTATGGCTACACCTTC,CASSLDRAGYGYTF
TRBJ2-7,TRBD2,TRBV15,.,TGTGCCACCAGCAGGGTAGCGGGCTCCTACGAGCAGTACTTC,CATSRVAGSYEQYF
TRBJ1-2,TRBD1,TRBV5-1,.,TGCGCCAGCAGCTTGGACCCGACAGGGCCCCCCTACACCTTC,CASSLDPTGPPYTF
TRBJ2-6,TRBD2,TRBV9,.,TGTGCCAGCAGCCCGAGAGGCGGGGGGGCTGATGGGGCCAACGTCCTGACTTTC,CASSPRGGGADGANVLTF
TRBJ2-5,TRBD1,TRBV6-6,.,TGTGCCAGCAGTTACTCTAACAGGGGAATGGAGACCCAGTACTTC,CASSYSNRGMETQYF
TRBJ1-1,TRBD1,TRBV6-6,.,TGTGCCAGCAGTTACTCGGGACAGGGCACTGAAGCTTTCTTT,CASSYSGQGTEAFF
TRBJ1-5,.,TRBV25-1,.,TGTGCCAGCAGTGAGCACGGGAGCAATCAGCCCCAGCATTTT,CASSEHGSNQPQHF
TRBJ1-2,.,TRBV5-4,.,TGTGCCACCGTCGTAGGGGCGGATGGCTACACCTTC,CATVVGADGYTF
TRBJ2-2,TRBD1,TRBV30,.,TGTGCCTGGAGTGATGAATATGAAGGACAGGGGGCAGTCGGGGAGCTGTTTTTT,CAWSDEYEGQGAVGELFF
TRBJ2-7,.,TRBV21-1,.,TGTGCCAGCAGCAAAGGTTGCAAGCGGGGGGATCCCTACGAGCAGTACTTC,CASSKGCKRGDPYEQYF
TRBJ2-7,.,TRBV5-1,.,TGCGCCAGCAGCTTGCAGGGAGGGGGCTACGAGCAGTACTTC,CASSLQGGGYEQYF
TRBJ1-5,.,TRBV28,.,TGTGCCAGCAGTTTATGGACAGACAATCAGCCCCAGCATTTT,CASSLWTDNQPQHF
TRBJ1-2,.,TRBV7-3,.,TGTGCCAGCAGCCCCGGGTCGGGGGGGTATGGCTACACCTTC,CASSPGSGGYGYTF